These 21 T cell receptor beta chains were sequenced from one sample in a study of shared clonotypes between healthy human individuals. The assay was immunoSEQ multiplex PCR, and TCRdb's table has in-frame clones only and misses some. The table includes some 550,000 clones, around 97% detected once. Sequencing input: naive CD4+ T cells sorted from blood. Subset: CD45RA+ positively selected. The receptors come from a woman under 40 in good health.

This CDR3 reads CASLGTGAHEQYF. The DNA for the CDR3 is TGTGCCAGTTTGGGGACAGGGGCCCACGAGCAGTACTTC. The V and J genes are TRBV10-3 and TRBJ2-5; 10 bases align to TRBD1. With the DNA end fitting TRBJ2-7 better, the J assignment may be wrong. The CDR3 spans 13 residues. Germline CDR1 and CDR2: ENHRY and SYGVKD.

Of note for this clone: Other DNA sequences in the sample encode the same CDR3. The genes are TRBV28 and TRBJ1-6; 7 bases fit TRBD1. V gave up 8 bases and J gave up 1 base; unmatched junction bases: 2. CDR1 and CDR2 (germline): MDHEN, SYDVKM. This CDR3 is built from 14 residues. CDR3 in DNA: TGTGCCAGCCGACAGGGATCCTATAATTCACCCCTCCACTTT. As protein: CASRQGSYNSPLHF.

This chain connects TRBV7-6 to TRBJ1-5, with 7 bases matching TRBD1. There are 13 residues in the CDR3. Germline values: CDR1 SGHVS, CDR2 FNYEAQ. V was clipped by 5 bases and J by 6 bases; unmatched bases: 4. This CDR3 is CASSPWTGQPQHF. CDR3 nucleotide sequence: TGTGCCAGCAGCCCCTGGACAGGTCAGCCCCAGCATTTT.

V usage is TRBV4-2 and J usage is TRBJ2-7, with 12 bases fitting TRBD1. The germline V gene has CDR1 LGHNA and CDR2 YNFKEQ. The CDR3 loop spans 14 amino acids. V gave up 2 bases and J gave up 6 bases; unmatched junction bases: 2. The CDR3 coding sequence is TGTGCCAGCAGCCAACGGGACAGGGGGCTCGAGCAGTACTTC. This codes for CASSQRDRGLEQYF.

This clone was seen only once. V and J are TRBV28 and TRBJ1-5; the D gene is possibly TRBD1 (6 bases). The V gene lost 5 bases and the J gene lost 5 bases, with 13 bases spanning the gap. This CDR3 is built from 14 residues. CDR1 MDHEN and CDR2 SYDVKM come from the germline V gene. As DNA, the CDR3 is TGTGCCAGCAGTGACGCACAGGGTTATCAGCCCCAGCATTTT. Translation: CASSDAQGYQPQHF. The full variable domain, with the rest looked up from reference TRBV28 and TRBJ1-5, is DVKVTQSSRYLVKRTGEKVFLECVQDMDHENMFWYRQDPGLGLRLIYFSYDVKMKEKGDIPEGYSVSREKKERFSLILESASTNQTSMYLCASSDAQGYQPQHFGDGTRLSIL.

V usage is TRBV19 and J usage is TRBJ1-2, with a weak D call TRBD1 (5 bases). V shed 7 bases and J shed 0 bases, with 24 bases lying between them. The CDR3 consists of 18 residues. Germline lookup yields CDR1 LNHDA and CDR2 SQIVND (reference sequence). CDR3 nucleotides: TGTGCCAGTATCCCGTTTCCGGGGGACGCCGAAGCTAACTATGGCTACACCTTC. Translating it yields CASIPFPGDAEANYGYTF.

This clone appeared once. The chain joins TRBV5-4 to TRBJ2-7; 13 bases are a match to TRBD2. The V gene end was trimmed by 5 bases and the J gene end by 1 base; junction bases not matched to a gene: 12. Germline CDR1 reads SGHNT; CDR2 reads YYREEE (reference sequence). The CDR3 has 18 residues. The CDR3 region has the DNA TGTGCCAGCAGTCGAAGACTAGCGGGAGGCCGGATATCCTACGAGCAGTACTTC. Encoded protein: CASSRRLAGGRISYEQYF.

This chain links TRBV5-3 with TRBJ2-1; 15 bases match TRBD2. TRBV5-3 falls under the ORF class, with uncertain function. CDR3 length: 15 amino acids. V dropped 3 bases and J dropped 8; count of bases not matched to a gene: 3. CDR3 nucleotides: TGTGCCAGAAGCTCCGGACTAGCGGGAGGGGATGAGCAGTTCTTC. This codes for CARSSGLAGGDEQFF.

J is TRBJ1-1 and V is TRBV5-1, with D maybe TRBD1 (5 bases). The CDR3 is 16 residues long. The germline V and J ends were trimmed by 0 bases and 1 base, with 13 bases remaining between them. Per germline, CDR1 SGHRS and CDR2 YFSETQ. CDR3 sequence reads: CASSLGWQGGNTEAFF. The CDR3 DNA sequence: TGCGCCAGCAGCTTGGGATGGCAGGGCGGGAACACTGAAGCTTTCTTT.

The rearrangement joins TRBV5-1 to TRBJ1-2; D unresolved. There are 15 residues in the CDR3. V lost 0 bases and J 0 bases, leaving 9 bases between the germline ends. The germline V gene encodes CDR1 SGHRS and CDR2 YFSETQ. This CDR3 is CASSLEGSTNYGYTF. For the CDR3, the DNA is TGCGCCAGCAGCTTGGAAGGGAGTACTAACTATGGCTACACCTTC.

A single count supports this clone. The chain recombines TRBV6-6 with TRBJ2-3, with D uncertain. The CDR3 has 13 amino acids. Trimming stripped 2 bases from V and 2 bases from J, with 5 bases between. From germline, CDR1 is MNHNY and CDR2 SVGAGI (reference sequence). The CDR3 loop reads CASSYRYTDTQYF. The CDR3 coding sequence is TGTGCCAGCAGTTACCGCTACACAGATACGCAGTATTTT.

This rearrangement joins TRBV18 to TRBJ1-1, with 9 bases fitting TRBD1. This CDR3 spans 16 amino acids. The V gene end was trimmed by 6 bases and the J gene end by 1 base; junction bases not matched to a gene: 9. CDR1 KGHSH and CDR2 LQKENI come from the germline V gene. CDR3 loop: CASSETGTGTNTEAFF. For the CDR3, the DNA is TGTGCCAGCTCTGAGACCGGGACAGGGACGAACACTGAAGCTTTCTTT.

CDR3 DNA: TGTGCCAGCAGCTTAGAGTGGCGCGGGAGTGAGCAGTTCTTC. Protein: CASSLEWRGSEQFF. The chain links TRBV11-2 to TRBJ2-1, with TRBD2 identical over 7 bases. This CDR3 spans 14 amino acids. J lost 9 bases, V lost 0 bases, and 5 bases had no gene match. Germline CDR1 is SGHAT and CDR2 is FQNNGV.

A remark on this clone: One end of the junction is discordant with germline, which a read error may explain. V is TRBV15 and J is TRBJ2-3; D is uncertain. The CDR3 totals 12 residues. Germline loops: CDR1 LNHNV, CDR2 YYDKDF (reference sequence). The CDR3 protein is CATSREKDTQYF. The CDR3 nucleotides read TGTGCCACCAGCCGAGAAAAGGATACGCAGTATTTT.

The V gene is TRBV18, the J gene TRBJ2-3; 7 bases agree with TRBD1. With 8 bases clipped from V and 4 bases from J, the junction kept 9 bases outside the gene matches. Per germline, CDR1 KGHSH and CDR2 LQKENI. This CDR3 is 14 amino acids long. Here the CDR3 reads CASTWDSTPDTQYF. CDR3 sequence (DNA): TGTGCCAGCACCTGGGACAGCACACCAGATACGCAGTATTTT.

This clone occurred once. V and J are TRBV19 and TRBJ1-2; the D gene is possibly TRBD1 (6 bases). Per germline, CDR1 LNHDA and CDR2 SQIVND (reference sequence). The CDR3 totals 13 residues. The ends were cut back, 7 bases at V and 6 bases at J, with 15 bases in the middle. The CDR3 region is CASKHREVNGYTF. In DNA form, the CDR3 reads TGTGCCAGTAAGCACAGGGAGGTGAATGGCTACACCTTC.

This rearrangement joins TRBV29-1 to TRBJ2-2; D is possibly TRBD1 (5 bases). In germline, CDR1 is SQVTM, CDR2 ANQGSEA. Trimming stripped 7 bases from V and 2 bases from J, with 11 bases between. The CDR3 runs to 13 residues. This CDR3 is CSAGILNTGELFF. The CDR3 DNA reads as TGCAGCGCAGGGATTTTAAACACCGGGGAGCTGTTTTTT.

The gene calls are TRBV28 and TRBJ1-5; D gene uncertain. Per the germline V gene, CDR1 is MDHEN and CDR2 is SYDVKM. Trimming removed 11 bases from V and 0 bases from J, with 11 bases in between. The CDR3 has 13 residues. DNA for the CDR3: TGTGCCGTCGGGAGTTCTAGCAATCAGCCCCAGCATTTT. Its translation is CAVGSSSNQPQHF. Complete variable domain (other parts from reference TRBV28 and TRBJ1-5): DVKVTQSSRYLVKRTGEKVFLECVQDMDHENMFWYRQDPGLGLRLIYFSYDVKMKEKGDIPEGYSVSREKKERFSLILESASTNQTSMYLCAVGSSSNQPQHFGDGTRLSIL.

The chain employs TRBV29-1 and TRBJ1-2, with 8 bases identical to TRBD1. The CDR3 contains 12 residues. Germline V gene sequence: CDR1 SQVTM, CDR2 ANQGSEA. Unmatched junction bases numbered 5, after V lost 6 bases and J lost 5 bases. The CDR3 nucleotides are TGCAGCGTCGTGGACAGGGCATATGGCTACACCTTC. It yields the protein CSVVDRAYGYTF.

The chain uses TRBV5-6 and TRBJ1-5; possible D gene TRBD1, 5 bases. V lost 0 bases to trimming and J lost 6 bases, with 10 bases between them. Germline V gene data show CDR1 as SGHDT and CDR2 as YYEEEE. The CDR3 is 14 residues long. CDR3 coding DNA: TGTGCCAGCAGCTTGGCAGGGTTGCGTCAGCCCCAGCATTTT. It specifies CASSLAGLRQPQHF.

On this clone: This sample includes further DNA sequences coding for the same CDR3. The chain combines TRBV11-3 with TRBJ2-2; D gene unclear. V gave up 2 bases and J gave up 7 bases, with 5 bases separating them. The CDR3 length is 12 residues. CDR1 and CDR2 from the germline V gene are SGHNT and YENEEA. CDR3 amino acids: CASSLYGGELFF. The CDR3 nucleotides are TGTGCCAGCAGCTTATACGGCGGGGAGCTGTTTTTT.